The 18 T cell receptor beta chains below were found in one sample sequenced in a study of graft-versus-host responses after intestinal transplantation. TCRdb's table, derived via immunoSEQ multiplex PCR, lists solely in-frame clones and lacks some. The data hold 90,000 to 120,000 clones, with approximately 86% observed a single time. Their antigens are not known. The sequences come from unstimulated CD4+ T cells sorted from spleen or lymph node cells, collected before transplant. These receptors all stem from a human donor who was the organ donor for an intestinal transplant.

The rearrangement links TRBV11-2 to TRBJ2-1; TRBD2 matches at 13 bases. Unmatched junction bases numbered 10, after V lost 5 bases and J lost 9 bases. CDR1 is SGHAT and CDR2 is FQNNGV in the germline V gene. The CDR3 contains 16 residues. The CDR3 nucleotides read TGTGCCAGCAGCCCGCAAAGGACTAGCGGGAGAGGTGAGCAGTTCTTC. Its protein product is CASSPQRTSGRGEQFF.

The rearrangement links TRBV10-3 to TRBJ2-1; weak D call: TRBD2 (5 bases). Looked up from germline, CDR1 is ENHRY and CDR2 is SYGVKD. There are 16 residues in the CDR3. V was pared by 0 bases and J by 2 bases, with 11 bases between. The CDR3 region has the DNA TGTGCCATCAGTGAGTCGAAGCTAGCCCCCTACAATGAGCAGTTCTTC. This sequence encodes CAISESKLAPYNEQFF.

The chain carries TRBV7-2 and TRBJ1-1; TRBD1 might be the D (5 bases). The V gene lost 2 bases and the J gene lost 1 base, with 17 bases spanning the gap. Germline V gene lookup returns CDR1 SGHTA and CDR2 FQGNSA. The length of the CDR3 is 17 residues. CDR3 sequence reads: CASSLWGAGPKNTEAFF. As DNA, the CDR3 is TGTGCCAGCAGCTTATGGGGCGCAGGCCCGAAGAACACTGAAGCTTTCTTT.

The chain links TRBV7-2 to TRBJ2-3; 8 bases are a match to TRBD2. The CDR3 has 17 amino acids. Germline V CDR1 and CDR2: SGHTA, FQGNSA. The V segment lost 7 bases and the J segment 5 bases; nucleotides outside the gene matches: 17. The CDR3 region is CASTVRRRGEIGDTQYF. The CDR3, as DNA: TGTGCCAGCACGGTTCGGAGGCGGGGGGAAATTGGAGATACGCAGTATTTT.

This chain joins TRBV6-5 and TRBJ1-1; TRBD1 matches 10 bases. Germline CDR1 MNHEY, CDR2 SVGAGI. This CDR3 region has 14 residues. V was pared by 1 base and J by 4 bases, with 0 bases of the junction left unmatched. The chain's CDR3 is CASSYWTGGTEAFF. CDR3 DNA: TGTGCCAGCAGTTACTGGACAGGGGGCACTGAAGCTTTCTTT.

The chain carries TRBV6-1 and TRBJ1-1; D is unclear. The CDR3 is 15 residues long. The germline gives CDR1 MNHNS, CDR2 SASEGT. Trimming left V 6 bases short and J 3 bases short, with 17 bases between. The CDR3 loop is CASRGESARDTEAFF. For the CDR3, the DNA is TGTGCCAGCAGGGGCGAGTCGGCACGGGACACTGAAGCTTTCTTT.

The chain employs TRBV11-1 and TRBJ2-2; D call uncertain. Per the germline V gene, CDR1 is SGHAT and CDR2 is FQDESV (reference sequence). The V gene lost 2 bases and the J gene lost 7 bases, with 20 bases spanning the gap. The CDR3 covers 17 residues. In DNA, the CDR3 is TGTGCCAGCAGCTTAATAGGTTACCGAGGATATGGCGGGGAGCTGTTTTTT. Translated: CASSLIGYRGYGGELFF.

This clone was counted a few times. Compared with germline, one end of the junction differs, possibly owing to a read error. The rearrangement joins TRBV6-1 to TRBJ2-7; TRBD2 aligns across 12 bases. Looked up from germline, CDR1 is MNHNS and CDR2 is SASEGT. This CDR3 is built from 12 residues. The DNA for the CDR3 is TGTGCCAGCAGAGACCCGACTAGCGGGAGTAATTTC. This codes for CASRDPTSGSNF.

The CDR3 loop reads CASSSMSWTDQPQHF. The CDR3 DNA reads TGTGCCAGTAGTTCAATGTCTTGGACAGATCAGCCCCAGCATTTT. This chain uses TRBV19 with TRBJ1-5, with D maybe TRBD1 (6 bases). V dropped 5 bases and J dropped 5 bases, with 16 bases sitting between them. The CDR3 is 15 amino acids. Germline assignment: CDR1 LNHDA and CDR2 SQIVND (reference sequence).

V and J are TRBV25-1 and TRBJ2-3, with a weak D call TRBD2 (5 bases). CDR3 length: 15 residues. Trimming stripped 8 bases from V and 8 bases from J, with 23 bases between. In germline, CDR1 is MGHDK, CDR2 SYGVNS. CDR3 in amino acids: CASAPGYRLGGTQYF. CDR3 bases: TGTGCCAGCGCCCCGGGGTATAGGCTTGGTGGTACGCAGTATTTT. Supplemented by reference TRBV25-1 and TRBJ2-3, the full variable domain reads EADIYQTPRYLVIGTGKKITLECSQTMGHDKMYWYQQDPGMELHLIHYSYGVNSTEKGDLSSESTVSRIRTEHFPLTLESARPSHTSQYLCASAPGYRLGGTQYFGPGTRLTVL.

V is TRBV11-1 and J is TRBJ1-1, with D maybe TRBD1 (5 bases). CDR1 and CDR2 (germline): SGHAT, FQDESV (reference sequence). The CDR3 contains 13 residues. V was clipped by 1 base and J by 5 bases, with 8 bases between them. The CDR3 loop reads CASSLGEGTEAFF. CDR3 nucleotide sequence: TGTGCCAGCAGCTTAGGAGAGGGGACTGAAGCTTTCTTT.

CDR3 residues: CATSRTANNQPQHF. In DNA, the CDR3 is TGTGCCACCAGCAGGACAGCGAACAATCAGCCCCAGCATTTT. V usage is TRBV15 and J usage is TRBJ1-5, with D possibly being TRBD1 (5 bases). V lost 3 bases and J 3 bases, leaving 9 bases between the germline ends. Germline CDR1 is LNHNV and CDR2 is YYDKDF (reference sequence). The CDR3 runs 14 residues.

V and J are TRBV7-2 and TRBJ1-5; no definite D call. CDR3 length equals 13 residues. CDR1 and CDR2 (germline): SGHTA, FQGNSA. Trimming left V 5 bases short and J 4 bases short, with 9 bases between. The CDR3 reads CASSGRFNQPQHF. DNA of the CDR3: TGTGCCAGCAGCGGACGGTTTAATCAGCCCCAGCATTTT.

The V and J genes are TRBV2 and TRBJ2-3; D is undetermined. Germline assignment: CDR1 SNHLY and CDR2 FYNNEI. The CDR3 loop spans 14 amino acids. Trimming removed 5 bases at V and 4 bases at J, with 13 bases between. The CDR3 here is CASSFQALADTQYF. The DNA of the CDR3 is TGTGCCAGCAGTTTCCAAGCCCTCGCAGATACGCAGTATTTT.

The V and J genes are TRBV5-1 and TRBJ2-5; tentatively, D is TRBD1 or TRBD2 (5 bases each). Germline CDR1 and CDR2: SGHRS and YFSETQ. CDR3 length: 16 amino acids. Trimming cost V 4 bases and J 1 base, with 17 bases left between them. CDR3 sequence: CASSGSGGPAQETQYF. The CDR3 DNA sequence: TGCGCCAGCAGCGGGAGTGGGGGACCGGCCCAAGAGACCCAGTACTTC. The full variable domain, completed using reference TRBV5-1 and TRBJ2-5, is KAGVTQTPRYLIKTRGQQVTLSCSPISGHRSVSWYQQTPGQGLQFLFEYFSETQRNKGNFPGRFSGRQFSNSRSEMNVSTLELGDSALYLCASSGSGGPAQETQYFGPGTRLLVL.

This clone showed up just a few times. V usage is TRBV6-6 and J usage is TRBJ2-3; no reliable D call. Germline lookup yields CDR1 MNHNY and CDR2 SVGAGI (reference sequence). V lost 6 bases and J lost 2, with 6 bases in between. This CDR3 has 12 amino acids. The CDR3 loop reads CASSGNTDTQYF. The CDR3 DNA follows: TGTGCCAGCAGCGGCAACACAGATACGCAGTATTTT.

This clone was seen a few times. The same CDR3 arises from other DNA sequences in this sample as well. The chain links TRBV7-3 to TRBJ1-1, with unresolved D. Trimming stripped 2 bases from V and 1 base from J, with 5 bases between. The CDR3 is 13 residues long. Germline V gene lookup returns CDR1 SGHTA and CDR2 FQGTGA. CDR3 sequence: CASSLGQNTEAFF. The CDR3 DNA reads as TGTGCCAGCAGCTTAGGGCAGAACACTGAAGCTTTCTTT.

The rearrangement joins TRBV5-1 to TRBJ2-2, with 8 bases lining up with TRBD1. V dropped 4 bases and J dropped 5; count of bases not matched to a gene: 7. In germline, CDR1 is SGHRS, CDR2 YFSETQ. The CDR3 is made up of 15 amino acids. The CDR3 here is CASSAGQGRTGELFF. Written as DNA, the CDR3 is TGCGCCAGCAGCGCCGGACAGGGCAGGACCGGGGAGCTGTTTTTT.